This paragraph reports one TCR beta chain. Its antigen remains unidentified. Base qualities are not recorded, but no much larger clone differs from it by a single base. The germline V end is reduced by 5 bases and the J end by 0 bases; junction bases left unmatched: 2. The germline V gene gives CDR1 as SGHRS and CDR2 as YFSETQ. From the cysteine through the phenylalanine, the CDR3 covers 15 amino acids. The sequence is cut down to CDR3 DNA, 45 bases in frame from base 1. Receptor amplification or capture employed the immunoSEQ multiplex PCR assay. For most patients, genomic DNA was isolated with the Qiagen DNeasy Blood and Tissue Kit and shipped frozen to Adaptive Biotechnologies for TCR sequencing. For most patients, genomic DNA was subjected to high-throughput TCR-beta CDR3 sequencing by Adaptive Biotechnologies. As for the original processing: TCR sequencing data for around 19 patients were retrieved from Adaptive's ImmunoSEQ software; a few other patients were processed with MiXCR and VDJtools. To correct CD4 versus CD8 sorting errors, sequences present in both subsets at a frequency ratio below 5:1 were removed. CDR3 nucleotide sequences shared between donor and recipient were removed because their origin could not be assigned. To be classed as alloreactive, a clone needed at least 2-fold expansion over unstimulated cells and a minimum CFSE-low frequency of 0.002% (template counts) or 0.001% (read counts). Clones were considered mappable if detected in sequenced pre-transplant spleen, lymph node, or MLR CFSE-low populations of the donor or recipient. The cumulative frequency of alloreactive clones was calculated as a percentage of all sequences, weighted by copy number. Entries here come from immuneACCESS through TCRdb and include only in-frame sequences with V and J called. Some clones fail to appear in such tables; in the studies checked, an unresolved V gene covers under half of the shortfall, and the cause of the remainder is unknown. V and J calls and clone size are given by that table; D and trimming were obtained from the DNA. The table for this sample lists 95,000 to 130,000 clones; about nine tenths of them were counted only once. Of the sample, about 0.18% falls within the top ten clones.

The sample belongs to a study of graft-versus-host responses after intestinal transplantation (dated by TCRdb to about 2021). Regarding the study in general: The transplants that recipients got were multivisceral, liver-intestinal, or isolated intestinal. Every recipient was given anti-thymocyte globulin induction, then maintenance tacrolimus and steroids for 2 to 4 years. Graft-versus-host and host-versus-graft alloreactive T cell clones were tracked in the graft, circulation and bone marrow after intestinal transplantation using bulk TCR-beta CDR3 sequencing. To identify alloreactive clones, pre-transplant mixed lymphocyte reaction products were sequenced and then compared with unstimulated pre-transplant donor and recipient T cells. The cohort enrolled some 24 intestinal transplant recipients, one of whom was a retransplant, and a few patients without pretransplant specimens were excluded. A peak of at least 4% donor T cells among recipient peripheral blood mononuclear cells was the definition used for donor T cell macrochimerism. Instead of going to the commercial service, samples from a few later patients were sequenced in-house on an Illumina MiSeq and processed with MiXCR.

General findings and caveats noted by the study authors: GvH clones were detected in recipient bone marrow, and some appeared earlier in ileal mucosa or blood, consistent with an intestinal mucosal origin. Conclusions were limited by the relatively low number and heterogeneity of intestinal transplant patients. Peak levels of circulating GvH clones were associated with declines in HvG clones early after transplant. In patients with donor T cell macrochimerism, the allografts had high GvH to HvG T cell clonal ratios.

The time point label corresponds to: cells obtained before transplantation from donor or recipient. CD3+CD4+ and CD3+CD8+ populations were FACS-sorted from unstimulated pre-transplant donor and recipient cells taken from spleen or lymph nodes. Recombination connected TRBV5-1 to TRBJ2-4; a stretch of 10 junction bases matches TRBD2. The sequences come from unstimulated CD4+ T cells sorted from spleen or lymph node cells, collected before intestinal transplant. The clonotype was recovered from a human donor who received an intestinal transplant. The CDR3 is CASSIAGGAKNIQYF. The nucleotides are TGCGCCAGCAGTATAGCGGGAGGAGCCAAAAACATTCAGTACTTC. The CDR3, completed at both ends by the reference TRBV5-1 and TRBJ2-4 genes, gives the full variable domain KAGVTQTPRYLIKTRGQQVTLSCSPISGHRSVSWYQQTPGQGLQFLFEYFSETQRNKGNFPGRFSGRQFSNSRSEMNVSTLELGDSALYLCASSIAGGAKNIQYFGAGTRLSVL.